Here is one T cell receptor beta chain with its context. This record comes from a study of shared clonotypes between healthy human individuals. V shed 4 bases, J shed 10 bases, and the junction held 8 bases outside the gene matches. This CDR3 is built from 15 residues. Germline-derived CDR1 and CDR2 are SGHRS and YFSETQ. This table comes from immunoSEQ multiplex PCR, and its TCRdb copy is limited to in-frame clones, with some not included. The data contain about 1 million clones, roughly 75% of them seen just once; the ten biggest clones take up about 1.5%. Specimen: memory CD4+ T cells sorted from blood. Subset described: CD45RA-negative fraction. This chain joins TRBV5-1 and TRBJ1-6; 10 bases map to TRBD1. The sequence was collected from a man younger than 30 in good health. Written as DNA, the CDR3 is TGCGCCAGCAGCCCGTCGGGACAGGGGCAATCACCCCTCCACTTT. It translates to CASSPSGQGQSPLHF.